This entry lists 14 T cell receptor beta chains sequenced from one sample in a study of blood T cell repertoires in COVID-19. Produced via immunoSEQ multiplex PCR; TCRdb's table is partial and in-frame only. The sample lists a few hundred thousand clones, roughly 88% seen once, with just under 1% in the top ten. The sample consisted of PBMCs or T cells enriched from blood (not recorded which). These receptors all come from a woman in her 30s who had recovered from COVID-19.

The J gene is TRBJ2-2, the V gene TRBV30; TRBD1 matches 7 bases. The CDR3 totals 15 residues. Germline V CDR1 and CDR2: GTSNPN, SVGIG (reference sequence). The junction had 4 bases not matched to a gene; V was cut back by 2 bases and J by 1 base. The CDR3 loop reads CAWSTGARNTGELFF. DNA of the CDR3: TGTGCCTGGAGTACAGGGGCCCGGAACACCGGGGAGCTGTTTTTT.

The chain carries TRBV27 and TRBJ2-3; 8 bases are a match to TRBD1. In germline, CDR1 is MNHEY, CDR2 SMNVEV (reference sequence). The CDR3 loop spans 15 amino acids. The ends lost 3 bases at V and 5 bases at J; junction bases unmatched: 7. Here the CDR3 reads CASSLRNRGVDTQYF. DNA for the CDR3: TGTGCCAGCAGTTTGAGAAACAGGGGGGTAGATACGCAGTATTTT.

The chain links TRBV5-1 to TRBJ1-1; 8 bases fit TRBD1. Germline CDR1 reads SGHRS; CDR2 reads YFSETQ. This CDR3 comprises 16 residues. V gave up 0 bases and J gave up 2 bases; unmatched junction bases: 6. The CDR3, as DNA: TGCGCCAGCAGCTTGGGGCAGGGGGCGCCTAACACTGAAGCTTTCTTT. Translating it yields CASSLGQGAPNTEAFF.

The CDR3 here is CASGKTEGQGRYEQYF. CDR3 in DNA: TGCGCCAGCGGCAAGACCGAGGGACAGGGGCGCTACGAGCAGTACTTC. The chain recombines TRBV5-1 with TRBJ2-7; 10 positions agree with TRBD1. The CDR3 spans 16 residues. CDR1 and CDR2 from the germline V gene are SGHRS and YFSETQ. V was pared by 7 bases and J by 3 bases, with 13 bases of the junction left unmatched.

The chain combines TRBV2 with TRBJ1-2; TRBD1 matches 8 bases. With 6 bases clipped from V and 4 bases from J, the junction kept 13 bases outside the gene matches. CDR1 and CDR2 (germline): SNHLY, FYNNEI. This CDR3 has 16 amino acids. CDR3 nucleotides: TGTGCCAGCAGCTCGAGTCCGACAGGGGAGGGCTATGGCTACACCTTC. Protein product: CASSSSPTGEGYGYTF.

The chain is built from TRBV6-4 and TRBJ1-1; unclear D gene. This CDR3 comprises 13 residues. Per germline, CDR1 MRHNA and CDR2 SNTAGT. The V gene lost 4 bases and the J gene lost 4 bases, with 10 bases spanning the gap. Here the CDR3 reads CASSVSLSTEAFF. For the CDR3, the DNA is TGTGCCAGCAGTGTTTCCCTTTCCACTGAAGCTTTCTTT.

The V call is TRBV6-5, the J call TRBJ2-1; 12 nucleotides agree with TRBD2. The junction had 3 bases not matched to a gene; V was cut back by 2 bases and J by 4 bases. Germline CDR1 is MNHEY and CDR2 is SVGAGI. CDR3 length equals 16 residues. The CDR3 DNA reads as TGTGCCAGCAGTTACCGACTAGCGGGAGTGTACAATGAGCAGTTCTTC. Translating gives CASSYRLAGVYNEQFF.

The chain links TRBV30 to TRBJ2-5; possible D gene TRBD2, 6 bases. Germline loops: CDR1 GTSNPN, CDR2 SVGIG (reference sequence). CDR3 length equals 16 residues. The V gene lost 3 bases and the J gene lost 5 bases, with 22 bases spanning the gap. CDR3 in amino acids: CAWRVSGRDEGETQYF. The DNA of the CDR3 is TGTGCCTGGAGAGTGTCCGGGCGGGATGAGGGGGAGACCCAGTACTTC.

The chain uses TRBV28 and TRBJ2-7; 8 nucleotides line up with TRBD1. Unmatched junction bases numbered 9, after V lost 6 bases and J lost 5 bases. Germline CDR1 is MDHEN and CDR2 is SYDVKM. This CDR3 spans 14 amino acids. Written as DNA, the CDR3 is TGTGCCAGCAGACTAGAATGGACAGGGCACGAGCAGTACTTC. Translation gives CASRLEWTGHEQYF.

V and J are TRBV3-1 (or the pseudogene TRBV3-2) and TRBJ1-1; 7 bases match TRBD1. V was pared by 1 base and J by 3 bases, with 14 bases of the junction left unmatched. Germline CDR1 reads LGHDT; CDR2 reads YNNKEL (reference sequence). The CDR3 contains 18 residues. CDR3 sequence: CASSQVPLTGNMDTEAFF. The CDR3 bases are TGTGCCAGCAGCCAAGTCCCATTGACAGGGAATATGGACACTGAAGCTTTCTTT.

V usage is TRBV9 and J usage is TRBJ2-5, with 9 bases identical to TRBD2. The junction had 11 bases not matched to a gene; V was cut back by 3 bases and J by 5 bases. CDR1 is SGDLS, CDR2 YYNGEE, per germline. The CDR3 contains 16 residues. CDR3 protein: CASSGRLAGGKETQYF. CDR3 nucleotides: TGTGCCAGCAGCGGGAGACTTGCGGGGGGGAAGGAGACCCAGTACTTC. The entire variable domain, with the rest obtained from reference TRBV9 and TRBJ2-5, is as follows: DSGVTQTPKHLITATGQRVTLRCSPRSGDLSVYWYQQSLDQGLQFLIQYYNGEERAKGNILERFSAQQFPDLHSELNLSSLELGDSALYFCASSGRLAGGKETQYFGPGTRLLVL.

The rearrangement joins TRBV7-6 to TRBJ2-1, with TRBD2 identical over 7 bases. CDR1 is SGHVS and CDR2 is FNYEAQ in the germline V gene. Trimming at V came to 1 base and at J to 7 bases, leaving 7 bases not matched to a gene. The CDR3 totals 15 residues. This CDR3 is CASSLERTSVNEQFF. The CDR3 bases are TGTGCCAGCAGCTTAGAAAGGACTAGTGTGAATGAGCAGTTCTTC.

The chain links TRBV5-1 to TRBJ2-7, with D perhaps matching TRBD1 (5 bases). The CDR3 is 14 amino acids. Trimming removed 4 bases from V and 0 bases from J, with 11 bases in between. CDR1 and CDR2 (germline): SGHRS, YFSETQ. The CDR3 DNA follows: TGCGCCAGCAGCCACGGTAGGGGCTCCTACGAGCAGTACTTC. This translates into CASSHGRGSYEQYF.

The rearrangement uses TRBV19 and TRBJ1-6; D ambiguous. The CDR3 spans 14 residues. Germline V gene lookup returns CDR1 LNHDA and CDR2 SQIVND (reference sequence). V lost 7 bases and J lost 10, with 17 bases in between. For the CDR3, the DNA is TGTGCCAGTACCGACCTGGGGAGTGGATCACCCCTCCACTTT. The encoded protein is CASTDLGSGSPLHF.